A selection of T cell receptor beta chains follows, all from one sample in a study of vaccination effects on CD4 cells after COVID-19. Profiling relied on immunoSEQ multiplex PCR, and the TCRdb table lists in-frame clones only, not all of them. The sample gives tens of thousands of clones, around 70% of which show up once; 20% to 30% is in the top ten. Their target antigens are unknown. Sequencing was performed on CD4+ T cells from PBMCs cultured with HCoV-NL63 spike peptides, taken before COVID-19 vaccination. The receptor set was obtained from a human donor who received a COVID-19 vaccine. The CDR3 runs from the conserved cysteine through the conserved F or W. The D gene is left open where the match is weak. Not all rows give a size; the values are once, few, many and, for expanded clones, a class.

d_call	v_call	j_call	clone_size	cdr3_nt	cdr3_aa
NA	TRBV4-2	TRBJ1-2	NA	TGTGCCAGCAGCCAAGATCAGGTCGAACAAGGTTATGGCTACACCTTC	CASSQDQVEQGYGYTF
NA	TRBV7-8	TRBJ1-1	few	TGTGCCAGCAGCCCCCACAGAGATCTCCTTATTAAAGCTTTCTTT	CASSPHRDLLIKAFF
NA	TRBV4-1	TRBJ2-7	medium-sized	TGCGCCAGCAGCCAAGCGGCAGAGAGCTCCTACGAGCAGTACTTC	CASSQAAESSYEQYF
NA	TRBV7-2	TRBJ2-5	NA	TGTGCCAGCAGCTCCAGCCGCCAAGAGACCCAGTACTTC	CASSSSRQETQYF
TRBD1	TRBV3-1/TRBV3-2	TRBJ1-5	NA	TGTGCCAGCAGCCGAGACAGGGGACGCAATCAGCCCCAGCATTTT	CASSRDRGRNQPQHF
NA	TRBV12-3/TRBV12-4	TRBJ2-7	once	TGTGCCAGCAGCTCCGACCCCAACTACGAGCAGTACTTC	CASSSDPNYEQYF
TRBD2	TRBV9	TRBJ2-3	NA	TGTGCCAGCAGCGTGACCCCACTAGCGGGGGCTGTAGATACGCAGTATTTT	CASSVTPLAGAVDTQYF
TRBD2	TRBV27	TRBJ2-7	once	TGTGCCAGCAGACCGACCCGGGAGGTTCCCTACGAGCAGTACTTC	CASRPTREVPYEQYF
NA	TRBV6-2/TRBV6-3	TRBJ1-2	few	TGTGCCAGCAGTTACGGAGAGATGGGCTATGGCTACACCTTC	CASSYGEMGYGYTF
TRBD2	TRBV2	TRBJ2-4	hyperexpanded	TGTGCCAGCAGTTGGACTAGCGGGGGGAGCATTCAGTACTTC	CASSWTSGGSIQYF
TRBD1	TRBV3-1/TRBV3-2	TRBJ2-6	NA	TGTGCCAGCAGCAAGACCACTAACAGGGGGTCCTTCTCTGGGGCCAACGTCCTGACTTTC	CASSKTTNRGSFSGANVLTF
TRBD2	TRBV11-2	TRBJ2-1	NA	TGTGCCAGCAGCTCCTCTAGCGGGCGATACAATGAGCAGTTCTTC	CASSSSSGRYNEQFF
NA	TRBV6-5	TRBJ2-7	NA	TGTGCCAGCAGTTACTCGATCGGGAGCTCCTACGAGCAGTACTTC	CASSYSIGSSYEQYF